Listed below are T cell receptor beta chains from one sample, sequenced in a study of blood T cells in healthy people across ages. TCRdb fed the 5' RACE reads into MiXCR, producing one record per CDR3 protein. The sample contains 700,000 to 900,000 distinct CDR3 sequences, roughly 53% of which appear only once. Material for sequencing was blood. The receptors here all came from a man older than 75 in good health. Both conserved end residues are part of each CDR3. Fields, in order: D gene, clone size, CDR3 length, V gene, J gene, CDR3 protein, CDR3 DNA. A D gene is named only where the DNA matches it firmly. Clone size appears in some rows only: once, few, many, or a class for an expanded clone.

>-|-|15|TRBV12-3/TRBV12-4|TRBJ2-3
CATMRRGRGHRYAYF
TGTGCCACCATGCGAAGGGGGAGAGGGCACAGATACGCGTATTTT
>-|-|11|TRBV29-1|TRBJ1-1
CSVGKATEAFF
TGCAGCGTTGGGAAGGCCACTGAAGCTTTCTTT
>TRBD1|-|13|TRBV29-1|TRBJ2-7
CSVARDRPYEQYF
TGCAGCGTTGCCCGGGACAGACCCTACGAGCAGTACTTC
>-|-|10|TRBV29-1|TRBJ1-2
CSVTGPGYTF
TGCAGCGTTACAGGACCCGGCTACACCTTC
>TRBD2|-|17|TRBV13|TRBJ2-3
CASSRRGLAGSTDTQYF
TGTGCCAGCAGCCGAAGGGGACTAGCGGGTAGCACAGATACGCAGTATTTT
>TRBD2|-|16|TRBV6-1|TRBJ2-4
CASSEAPGRGIEEQYF
TGTGCCAGCAGTGAAGCGCCGGGGCGGGGGATTGAAGAGCAGTACTTC
>TRBD2|-|15|TRBV2|TRBJ2-5
CASSDLAGGPRTQYF
TGTGCCAGCAGTGATCTAGCGGGAGGGCCAAGGACCCAGTACTTC
>TRBD1|-|19|TRBV5-1|TRBJ2-7
CASSLVFGVGQGSSYEQYF
TGCGCCAGCAGCTTGGTGTTTGGAGTGGGACAGGGGAGCTCCTACGAGCAGTACTTC
>-|-|15|TRBV12-3/TRBV12-4|TRBJ2-7
CASSLNGGPTYEQYF
TGTGCCAGCAGTTTAAATGGGGGCCCTACCTACGAGCAGTACTTC
>-|-|14|TRBV6-1|TRBJ2-7
CASSEVSPRDEQYF
TGTGCCAGCAGTGAGGTCTCGCCGCGGGACGAGCAGTACTTC
>-|-|13|TRBV9|TRBJ2-7
CASSPEEGEEQYF
TGTGCCAGCAGCCCAGAGGAGGGTGAAGAGCAGTACTTC
>TRBD2|few|16|TRBV6-2/TRBV6-3|TRBJ2-5
CASSYWTSGTQETQYF
TGTGCCAGCAGTTACTGGACTAGCGGGACCCAAGAGACCCAGTACTTC
>-|few|16|TRBV5-1|TRBJ2-1
CASSLAGGNSYNEQFF
TGCGCCAGCAGCTTGGCCGGCGGGAACTCCTACAATGAGCAGTTCTTC
>-|-|13|TRBV11-3|TRBJ2-5
CASSLGPLTEQYF
TGTGCCAGCAGCTTAGGGCCGTTGACTGAGCAGTACTTC
>-|-|13|TRBV24-1|TRBJ1-2
CATSEDSRRGYTF
TGTGCCACCAGTGAAGACAGTAGGCGCGGCTACACCTTC
>-|-|15|TRBV20-1|TRBJ2-7
CSARALLRTGDEQYF
TGCAGTGCTAGGGCCCTTCTCCGGACTGGGGACGAGCAGTACTTC
>-|-|16|TRBV3-1|TRBJ2-5
CASSQDQGWARWTQYF
TGTGCCAGCAGCCAAGATCAGGGTTGGGCGCGTTGGACCCAGTACTTC
>TRBD2|-|15|TRBV20-1|TRBJ2-3
CSAPTSGMVLDTQYF
TGCAGTGCTCCTACCAGCGGGATGGTTTTAGATACGCAGTATTTT
>-|-|16|TRBV7-2|TRBJ1-2
CASSLEQRPINYGYTF
TGTGCCAGCAGCTTAGAACAAAGGCCTATTAACTATGGCTACACCTTC
>-|-|14|TRBV7-9|TRBJ2-1
CASSPTDGDNEQFF
TGTGCCAGCAGCCCAACCGACGGAGACAATGAGCAGTTCTTC
>TRBD2|-|13|TRBV12-3/TRBV12-4|TRBJ2-5
CASSASGSTKQYF
TGTGCCAGCAGTGCTAGCGGGAGTACGAAGCAGTACTTC
>TRBD2|-|15|TRBV20-1|TRBJ2-5
CSARSPGTSKETQYF
TGCAGTGCTAGAAGCCCAGGGACTAGCAAGGAGACCCAGTACTTC
>-|-|12|TRBV20-1|TRBJ2-3
CSARALVDTQYF
TGCAGTGCTAGGGCTTTAGTAGATACGCAGTATTTT
>-|few|13|TRBV2|TRBJ2-7
CASSEARGYEQYF
TGTGCCAGCAGTGAAGCTCGGGGCTACGAGCAGTACTTC
>-|few|18|TRBV4-2|TRBJ2-7
CASSQDLMGGVWSYEQYF
TGTGCCAGCAGCCAAGATCTGATGGGGGGCGTTTGGTCCTACGAGCAGTACTTC
>-|-|12|TRBV29-1|TRBJ2-3
CSVEDGTDMQYF
TGCAGCGTTGAAGATGGCACAGATATGCAGTATTTT
>-|-|12|TRBV29-1|TRBJ2-5
CSVELPSGPQYF
TGCAGCGTTGAACTTCCCTCCGGGCCGCAGTACTTC
>TRBD1|few|15|TRBV7-3|TRBJ2-4
CASSPTGGAVDIQYF
TGTGCCAGCAGCCCCACAGGGGGCGCGGTGGACATTCAGTACTTC
>TRBD1|-|14|TRBV6-6|TRBJ2-1
CASRLTGTNNEQFF
TGTGCCAGCAGGTTGACAGGGACCAACAATGAGCAGTTCTTC
>TRBD1|-|18|TRBV18|TRBJ1-1
CASSPLSGTGPMNTEAFF
TGTGCCAGCTCACCCTTGTCCGGGACAGGGCCCATGAACACTGAAGCTTTCTTT
>-|few|16|TRBV6-1|TRBJ1-5
CASSAGSTGRGQPQHF
TGTGCCAGCAGTGCGGGGTCCACGGGCCGGGGTCAGCCCCAGCATTTT
>TRBD2|-|15|TRBV5-1|TRBJ2-7
CASSSVAGAGGEQYF
TGCGCCAGCAGCTCCGTAGCGGGTGCCGGGGGGGAGCAGTACTTC